What follows are 10 T cell receptor beta chains derived from one specimen sequenced in a study of blood T cell repertoires in COVID-19. Sequencing used immunoSEQ multiplex PCR; TCRdb keeps in-frame clones, though not all of them. This table has about 26,000 clones, 85% to 90% appearing once. The sequenced sample was peripheral blood. These receptors originate from a man between 70 and 80 years old with active COVID-19.

The CDR3 sequence: CASRQGRGQGTDTQYF. Here the CDR3 DNA reads TGTGCCAGCAGACAAGGTCGGGGACAGGGCACAGATACGCAGTATTTT. The rearrangement links TRBV28 to TRBJ2-3, with 8 bases lining up with TRBD1. CDR3 length: 16 residues. The V gene end was trimmed by 6 bases and the J gene end by 1 base; junction bases not matched to a gene: 9. The germline V gene has CDR1 MDHEN and CDR2 SYDVKM.

The genes are TRBV10-2 and TRBJ2-5, with 9 bases matching TRBD2. The CDR3 is 14 residues long. Germline V gene lookup returns CDR1 WSHSY and CDR2 SAAADI. The V gene end was trimmed by 5 bases and the J gene end by 14 bases; junction bases not matched to a gene: 15. CDR3 sequence: CASSSGTSPTSPYF. The CDR3 nucleotides read TGCGCCAGCAGTTCCGGGACTAGCCCCACTTCCCCATACTTC.

This clone was counted once. The chain employs TRBV18 and TRBJ2-3; unclear D gene. From germline, CDR1 is KGHSH and CDR2 LQKENI. The CDR3 has 15 residues. Trimming pared 3 bases from V and 3 bases from J, leaving 13 bases between. The CDR3 nucleotides are TGTGCCAGCTCACCCTCCAGGTTAAAAACAGATACGCAGTATTTT. Its translation: CASSPSRLKTDTQYF.

This clone appeared once. The chain carries TRBV6-6 and TRBJ1-1; no firm D call. Per germline, CDR1 MNHNY and CDR2 SVGAGI (reference sequence). V lost 5 bases and J lost 3, with 22 bases in between. The CDR3 runs to 17 residues. The CDR3 DNA sequence: TGTGCCAGCAGTCCCTCCCGAGGGAGGGAGTGGTACACTGAAGCTTTCTTT. This sequence encodes CASSPSRGREWYTEAFF.

The rearrangement uses TRBV7-8 and TRBJ1-1; 8 nucleotides match TRBD1. V was clipped by 1 base and J by 14 bases; unmatched bases: 15. CDR3 size: 15 residues. Germline V gives CDR1 SGHVS, CDR2 FQNEAQ. The CDR3 DNA follows: TGTGCCAGCAGCTTAGGGATGCAGGGGGCAGCTGAATCCTTCTTT. Translation: CASSLGMQGAAESFF.

The chain joins TRBV7-9 to TRBJ1-2; no clear D. This CDR3 is 14 amino acids long. Trimming shortened V by 1 base and J by 3 bases, and 9 bases separated the two germline ends. Germline assignment: CDR1 SEHNR and CDR2 FQNEAQ (reference sequence). The CDR3 spells CASSLVGEYYGYTF. The CDR3 DNA reads as TGTGCCAGCAGCTTAGTCGGGGAGTACTATGGCTACACCTTC. Combining the CDR3 with reference TRBV7-9 and TRBJ1-2 gives the whole variable domain DTGVSQNPRHKITKRGQNVTFRCDPISEHNRLYWYRQTLGQGPEFLTYFQNEAQLEKSRLLSDRFSAERPKGSFSTLEIQRTEQGDSAMYLCASSLVGEYYGYTFGSGTRLTVV.

Only one count was recorded for this clone. The chain uses TRBV18 and TRBJ2-6, with 7 bases that match TRBD1. V lost 4 bases and J lost 8; bases outside the gene matches: 8. Germline values: CDR1 KGHSH, CDR2 LQKENI. The CDR3 has 15 amino acids. The CDR3 sequence: CASSLSQGQTNVLTF. In DNA form, the CDR3 reads TGTGCCAGCTCACTAAGTCAGGGACAGACCAACGTCCTGACTTTC. The full variable domain, completed using reference TRBV18 and TRBJ2-6, is NAGVMQNPRHLVRRRGQEARLRCSPMKGHSHVYWYRQLPEEGLKFMVYLQKENIIDESGMPKERFSAEFPKEGPSILRIQQVVRGDSAAYFCASSLSQGQTNVLTFGAGSRLTVL.

The chain couples TRBV11-3 to TRBJ2-7, with 7 bases that match TRBD2. The CDR3 totals 15 residues. The trim removed 5 bases at V and 6 bases at J, leaving 13 bases unmatched. Germline CDR1 reads SGHNT; CDR2 reads YENEEA. The CDR3 reads CASSSGTTSGSEQYF. The CDR3 region has the DNA TGTGCCAGCAGCAGCGGGACCACGAGTGGTAGCGAGCAGTACTTC.

The chain carries TRBV28 and TRBJ2-5, with 7 bases fitting TRBD1. Germline-derived CDR1 and CDR2 are MDHEN and SYDVKM. The CDR3 extends over 17 amino acids. The V and J ends lost 4 bases and 4 bases, in that order; junction bases with no gene match: 15. The chain's CDR3 is CASSSILRRTGIETQYF. CDR3 in DNA: TGTGCCAGCAGTTCTATCCTCCGGCGGACAGGAATAGAGACCCAGTACTTC.

This chain joins TRBV19 and TRBJ2-2; TRBD1 matches at 8 bases. CDR1 is LNHDA and CDR2 is SQIVND in the germline V gene (reference sequence). This CDR3 has 15 residues. Germline trimming cut 10 bases from V and 1 base from J; bases unmatched to any gene: 8. CDR3 protein: CATYWGTGNTGELFF. The CDR3 bases are TGTGCCACTTATTGGGGGACAGGGAACACCGGGGAGCTGTTTTTT. Using reference TRBV19 and TRBJ2-2 for the parts outside the CDR3, the full variable domain is DGGITQSPKYLFRKEGQNVTLSCEQNLNHDAMYWYRQDPGQGLRLIYYSQIVNDFQKGDIAEGYSVSREKKESFPLTVTSAQKNPTAFYLCATYWGTGNTGELFFGEGSRLTVL.